This is a list of T cell receptor beta chains from one sample in a study of shared clonotypes between healthy human individuals. TCRdb keeps only in-frame clones here, not all; method: immunoSEQ multiplex PCR. The sample records about 680,000 clones, 92% being singletons. The sequencing input was naive CD8+ T cells sorted from blood. Receptors originate from a man aged 30 to 39 in good health. Both conserved end residues are part of each CDR3.

j_call: TRBJ1-5; v_call: TRBV28; cdr3_aa: CASTSDRGGNQPQHF
j_call: TRBJ2-7; v_call: TRBV5-6; cdr3_aa: CASSLISGGGYEQYF
j_call: TRBJ1-5; v_call: TRBV28; cdr3_aa: CASSPTRTGGQQPQHF
j_call: TRBJ2-1; v_call: TRBV29-1; cdr3_aa: CSVGGGAGLAESNEQFF
j_call: TRBJ2-7; v_call: TRBV28; cdr3_aa: CASSLGTSGEQYF
j_call: TRBJ2-5; v_call: TRBV4-1; cdr3_aa: CASSQTRDLGKETQYF
j_call: TRBJ2-5; v_call: TRBV27; cdr3_aa: CASSGVAGTSGRTSRETQYF
j_call: TRBJ2-7; v_call: TRBV15; cdr3_aa: CATSRDRRLGGYEQYF
j_call: TRBJ2-5; v_call: TRBV6-4; cdr3_aa: CASSTIQETQYF
j_call: TRBJ2-7; v_call: TRBV4-1; cdr3_aa: CASSQAVTAYEQYF
j_call: TRBJ2-1; v_call: TRBV11-3; cdr3_aa: CASSPRAGVHNEQFF
j_call: TRBJ2-7; v_call: TRBV27; cdr3_aa: CASSFAPVYEQYF
j_call: TRBJ2-7; v_call: TRBV5-1; cdr3_aa: CASSLEVVSSYEQYF
j_call: TRBJ2-7; v_call: TRBV28; cdr3_aa: CASSLLGIHEQYF
j_call: TRBJ2-2; v_call: TRBV7-8; cdr3_aa: CASSLAPVELFF
j_call: TRBJ2-7; v_call: TRBV29-1; cdr3_aa: CSGGGRTTNGYEQYF
j_call: TRBJ2-5; v_call: TRBV4-1; cdr3_aa: CASSDSIYRGQETQYF
j_call: TRBJ1-1; v_call: TRBV5-4; cdr3_aa: CASSLDKNTEAFF
j_call: TRBJ2-3; v_call: TRBV5-1; cdr3_aa: CASSFRETSTDTQYF
j_call: TRBJ2-1; v_call: TRBV9; cdr3_aa: CASSVVSGRIYEQFF
j_call: TRBJ2-7; v_call: TRBV5-4; cdr3_aa: CASSPGWPDEQYF
j_call: TRBJ2-7; v_call: TRBV9; cdr3_aa: CASSLYREAAYEQYF
j_call: TRBJ2-7; v_call: TRBV27; cdr3_aa: CASSFGVGSYEQYF
j_call: TRBJ2-7; v_call: TRBV27; cdr3_aa: CASSLEPPLDEQYF
j_call: TRBJ2-7; v_call: TRBV27; cdr3_aa: CASSDRGHPSYEQYF
j_call: TRBJ2-7; v_call: TRBV7-9; cdr3_aa: CASSLVGTGVDEQYF
j_call: TRBJ2-5; v_call: TRBV18; cdr3_aa: CASSPNRDSREQETQYF
j_call: TRBJ2-1; v_call: TRBV28; cdr3_aa: CASSCPLAGVNEQFF
j_call: TRBJ2-5; v_call: TRBV5-1; cdr3_aa: CASSQQQGRKETQYF
j_call: TRBJ1-1; v_call: TRBV5-1; cdr3_aa: CASSFRTVTNTEAFF
j_call: TRBJ2-3; v_call: TRBV5-1; cdr3_aa: CASSLEGTSSTDTQYF
j_call: TRBJ2-2; v_call: TRBV5-1; cdr3_aa: CASSLVGPPSTGELFF
j_call: TRBJ2-7; v_call: TRBV27; cdr3_aa: CASSRDRAKYEQYF
j_call: TRBJ2-4; v_call: TRBV9; cdr3_aa: CASSPRGGGFNIQYF
j_call: TRBJ2-2; v_call: TRBV6-1; cdr3_aa: CASSAGESGELFF
j_call: TRBJ2-3; v_call: TRBV11-2; cdr3_aa: CASSLGGGPDTQYF
j_call: TRBJ2-7; v_call: TRBV12-5; cdr3_aa: CASAQGLPPYEQYF
j_call: TRBJ2-6; v_call: TRBV19; cdr3_aa: CASSIGQFRSGANVLTF
j_call: TRBJ2-1; v_call: TRBV5-1; cdr3_aa: CASSHEGGQNNEQFF
j_call: TRBJ2-7; v_call: TRBV4-2; cdr3_aa: CASSHPDSYEQYF
j_call: TRBJ2-7; v_call: TRBV28; cdr3_aa: CASRAVTSYEQYF
j_call: TRBJ1-2; v_call: TRBV28; cdr3_aa: CASSLGTGGSNYGYTF
j_call: TRBJ1-1; v_call: TRBV2; cdr3_aa: CASSDSRGTEAFF
j_call: TRBJ2-5; v_call: TRBV4-1; cdr3_aa: CASSQASRTGETQYF
j_call: TRBJ2-2; v_call: TRBV11-2; cdr3_aa: CASSLLAGGDGELFF
j_call: TRBJ2-7; v_call: TRBV5-4; cdr3_aa: CASSLLLAGDGHEQYF
j_call: TRBJ2-1; v_call: TRBV6-5; cdr3_aa: CASSGGLNEQFF
j_call: TRBJ2-1; v_call: TRBV5-5; cdr3_aa: CASSFAGPSSYNEQFF
j_call: TRBJ2-3; v_call: TRBV9; cdr3_aa: CASSVGLTSGQNTDTQYF